Shown below are 26 T cell receptor beta chains from a single sample sequenced in a study of blood T cell repertoires in COVID-19. This table comes from immunoSEQ multiplex PCR, and its TCRdb copy is limited to in-frame clones, with some not included. The sample shows about 110,000 clones, roughly 90% of them seen only once. Sequencing was done on a sample of peripheral blood. All receptors come from a man aged 35-49 years with active or convalescent COVID-19.

The sample holds a few counts of this clone. The V call is TRBV29-1, the J call TRBJ1-6; D is unclear. V dropped 2 bases and J dropped 6 bases, with 14 bases sitting between them. CDR3 length: 15 amino acids. The germline V gene encodes CDR1 SQVTM and CDR2 ANQGSEA. The CDR3 sequence: CSVEKARASNSPLHF. The CDR3 DNA sequence: TGCAGCGTTGAAAAAGCGCGAGCCTCTAATTCACCCCTCCACTTT.

The chain carries TRBV15 and TRBJ2-1, with D perhaps matching TRBD2 (6 bases). Per the germline V gene, CDR1 is LNHNV and CDR2 is YYDKDF (reference sequence). V lost 3 bases, J lost 0 bases, and 15 bases lay in between. This CDR3 comprises 17 residues. CDR3 coding DNA: TGTGCCACCAGCAGTTCGGATGGAGGGGTCTCCTACAATGAGCAGTTCTTC. Translating gives CATSSSDGGVSYNEQFF.

This chain links TRBV30 with TRBJ1-1; 7 positions agree with TRBD1. CDR3 length: 13 amino acids. Germline V CDR1 and CDR2: GTSNPN, SVGIG (reference sequence). The junction had 4 bases not matched to a gene; V was cut back by 4 bases and J by 2 bases. CDR3: CAWNTGANTEAFF. The CDR3 bases are TGTGCCTGGAATACAGGGGCTAACACTGAAGCTTTCTTT.

V is TRBV4-2 and J is TRBJ2-7; 7 nucleotides match TRBD1. V was clipped by 4 bases and J by 4 bases; unmatched bases: 7. CDR1 is LGHNA, CDR2 YNFKEQ, per germline. The CDR3 extends over 14 amino acids. The DNA of the CDR3 is TGTGCCAGCAGCCCCGGGACAGTTCGGTACGAGCAGTACTTC. Translation: CASSPGTVRYEQYF.

The chain joins TRBV15 to TRBJ1-4; D call uncertain. V was shortened by 5 bases and J by 0 bases, with 7 bases between the two germline ends. This CDR3 has 14 amino acids. CDR1 is LNHNV and CDR2 is YYDKDF in the germline V gene (reference sequence). The CDR3 loop is CATSRGATNEKLFF. The DNA of the CDR3 is TGTGCCACCAGCCGAGGAGCAACTAATGAAAAACTGTTTTTT.

The chain links TRBV27 to TRBJ2-7; TRBD2 might be the D (5 bases). This CDR3 has 13 amino acids. CDR1 and CDR2 (germline): MNHEY, SMNVEV (reference sequence). V dropped 5 bases and J dropped 4 bases, with 12 bases sitting between them. Here the CDR3 reads CASSLALEYEQYF. CDR3 sequence (DNA): TGTGCCAGCAGTCTGGCACTAGAATACGAGCAGTACTTC.

The rearrangement uses TRBV6-5 and TRBJ1-3; D call uncertain. CDR1 is MNHEY, CDR2 SVGAGI, per germline. The CDR3 is 15 residues long. Trimming removed 1 base from V and 4 bases from J, with 11 bases in between. The CDR3 DNA reads TGTGCCAGCAGTTACTTTTCGGGAGAAGGAAACACCATATATTTT. Translated: CASSYFSGEGNTIYF.

The chain combines TRBV4-2 with TRBJ2-1; 8 bases are a match to TRBD1. This CDR3 region has 14 residues. V shed 4 bases, J shed 7 bases, and the junction held 6 bases outside the gene matches. Germline V gene lookup returns CDR1 LGHNA and CDR2 YNFKEQ. The CDR3, as DNA: TGTGCCAGCAGCCCTAGGACAGGGATGAATGAGCAGTTCTTC. It encodes CASSPRTGMNEQFF.

In its sample, this clone was seen a few times. The chain has TRBV30 and TRBJ2-7; 9 bases fit TRBD1. After removal of 0 bases from V and 5 bases from J, the junction contained 5 bases not matched to a gene. The germline gives CDR1 GTSNPN, CDR2 SVGIG (reference sequence). CDR3 size: 14 residues. CDR3 nucleotide sequence: TGTGCCTGGAGTGTCGGCACAGGGGGCCACGAGCAGTACTTC. It yields the protein CAWSVGTGGHEQYF. Full variable domain (outside the CDR3, taken from reference TRBV30 and TRBJ2-7): SQTIHQWPATLVQPVGSPLSLECTVEGTSNPNLYWYRQAAGRGLQLLFYSVGIGQISSEVPQNLSASRPQDRQFILSSKKLLLSDSGFYLCAWSVGTGGHEQYFGPGTRLTVT.

The rearrangement links TRBV13 to TRBJ1-1; 7 nucleotides align to TRBD1. With V trimmed by 4 bases and J by 4 bases, 6 bases remained unmatched. CDR1 and CDR2 (germline): PRHDT, FYEKMQ (reference sequence). The CDR3 consists of 14 residues. CDR3: CASSSTGYGTEAFF. CDR3 in DNA: TGTGCCAGCAGCTCGACAGGGTACGGCACTGAAGCTTTCTTT.

The chain combines TRBV2 with TRBJ2-5; TRBD1 might be the D (5 bases). Germline V gene sequence: CDR1 SNHLY, CDR2 FYNNEI. This CDR3 spans 14 amino acids. The V end lost 1 base, the J end lost 4 bases, and 10 bases lay between the germline ends. CDR3 in DNA: TGTGCCAGCAGTGAAGAGGCAGGGCGAGAGACCCAGTACTTC. It specifies CASSEEAGRETQYF.

The chain is built from TRBV10-1 and TRBJ2-7; 9 bases agree with TRBD1. Germline V lookup: CDR1 WNHNN, CDR2 SYGVQD (reference sequence). The length of the CDR3 is 13 residues. Germline trimming cut 3 bases from V and 7 bases from J; bases unmatched to any gene: 4. The CDR3 spells CASSEGTGWEQYF. CDR3 coding DNA: TGCGCCAGCAGTGAAGGGACAGGGTGGGAGCAGTACTTC.

The chain recombines TRBV2 with TRBJ1-2; the match to TRBD1 covers 7 bases. V was clipped by 3 bases and J by 4 bases; unmatched bases: 14. The CDR3 covers 17 residues. Germline CDR1 and CDR2: SNHLY and FYNNEI. CDR3 protein: CASSDGPTGRAVYGYTF. In DNA, the CDR3 is TGTGCCAGCAGTGATGGACCGACAGGGCGCGCAGTCTATGGCTACACCTTC.

This chain links TRBV27 with TRBJ1-2; 11 nucleotides agree with TRBD1. After removal of 6 bases from V and 7 bases from J, the junction contained 7 bases not matched to a gene. The CDR3 consists of 14 residues. Germline V gene data show CDR1 as MNHEY and CDR2 as SMNVEV (reference sequence). CDR3 nucleotide sequence: TGTGCCAGCAGCCGGACAGGGGGCTTAAGTGGCTACACCTTC. It is translated as CASSRTGGLSGYTF.

With respect to this clone: One end of the junction varies from germline; a read error may be responsible. The J gene is TRBJ1-1, the V gene TRBV10-3; D remains unclear. The CDR3 totals 13 residues. CDR1 and CDR2 from the germline V gene are ENHRY and SYGVKD. The CDR3 spells CAIGDTAGTEAFF. In DNA, the CDR3 is TGTGCCATCGGTGACACAGCAGGCACTGAAGCTTTCTTT.

The chain carries TRBV7-9 and TRBJ1-1; D unclear. The V end was cut by 5 bases, the J end by 9 bases, with 16 bases between. CDR1 and CDR2 from the germline V gene are SEHNR and FQNEAQ (reference sequence). This CDR3 region has 13 residues. The CDR3 DNA is TGTGCCAGCAGCCACCCCGAACTCACCCAAGCTTTCTTT. It codes for CASSHPELTQAFF.

This chain uses TRBV28 with TRBJ2-5; 8 bases line up with TRBD1. Germline values: CDR1 MDHEN, CDR2 SYDVKM. V shed 8 bases and J 5 bases; nucleotides not matched to a gene: 13. The length of the CDR3 is 15 residues. In DNA form, the CDR3 reads TGTGCCAGCTTCCCAATCTTGACAGGGGTTGAGACCCAGTACTTC. It specifies CASFPILTGVETQYF.

J is TRBJ2-5 and V is TRBV19; tentatively, D is TRBD1 (6 bases). This CDR3 is built from 14 residues. Germline loops: CDR1 LNHDA, CDR2 SQIVND (reference sequence). Deletions cut 9 bases from V and 2 bases from J, with 16 bases between. CDR3 region: CASQQGLGQETQYF. CDR3 sequence (DNA): TGTGCCAGCCAACAGGGTCTGGGACAAGAGACCCAGTACTTC.

This chain uses TRBV10-3 with TRBJ2-6; 10 nucleotides agree with TRBD2. V shed 4 bases and J 1 base; nucleotides not matched to a gene: 7. Germline V gives CDR1 ENHRY, CDR2 SYGVKD. This CDR3 spans 18 amino acids. CDR3 loop: CAISASGRWISGANVLTF. CDR3 DNA: TGTGCCATCAGTGCTAGCGGGAGATGGATTTCTGGGGCCAACGTCCTGACTTTC.

The chain combines TRBV24-1 with TRBJ1-2; D remains unclear. Germline lookup yields CDR1 KGHDR and CDR2 SFDVKD. Trimming removed 4 bases from V and 3 bases from J, with 8 bases in between. This CDR3 is 13 amino acids long. The CDR3 reads CATSESVDYGYTF. For the CDR3, the DNA is TGTGCCACCAGTGAAAGCGTTGACTATGGCTACACCTTC.

This clone was seen just once. The gene calls are TRBV19 and TRBJ2-7, with 12 bases fitting TRBD2. CDR3 size: 16 residues. Germline V lookup: CDR1 LNHDA, CDR2 SQIVND (reference sequence). The V gene end was trimmed by 8 bases and the J gene end by 2 bases; junction bases not matched to a gene: 10. The CDR3 region has the DNA TGTGCCAGTTCCCCCCTTGGACTAGCGGGAACCTACGAGCAGTACTTC. Translated, it gives CASSPLGLAGTYEQYF.

The V call is TRBV11-2, the J call TRBJ2-2, with D possibly TRBD2 on 5 matching bases. The CDR3 is 14 amino acids. Per the germline V gene, CDR1 is SGHAT and CDR2 is FQNNGV. The V and J ends lost 5 bases and 2 bases respectively, with 9 bases between them. For the CDR3, the DNA is TGTGCCAGCAGCGCGGGCCACAACACCGGGGAGCTGTTTTTT. It specifies CASSAGHNTGELFF.

This clone was seen just once. This chain connects TRBV28 to TRBJ1-2; tentative D call: TRBD1 (5 bases). Trimming shortened V by 5 bases and J by 5 bases, and 15 bases separated the two germline ends. There are 14 residues in the CDR3. Germline V lookup: CDR1 MDHEN, CDR2 SYDVKM. The CDR3 DNA reads as TGTGCCAGCAGTAGGACGGGGGGGAGTTATGGCTACACCTTC. Its protein is CASSRTGGSYGYTF.

This chain connects TRBV27 to TRBJ1-1; the match to TRBD1 covers 8 bases. With V trimmed by 6 bases and J by 0 bases, 9 bases remained unmatched. CDR1 and CDR2 from the germline V gene are MNHEY and SMNVEV (reference sequence). This CDR3 spans 16 amino acids. CDR3 in DNA: TGTGCCAGCAGCCTTATACCGGGACAGGTGAACACTGAAGCTTTCTTT. Translation gives CASSLIPGQVNTEAFF.

The V gene is TRBV5-1, the J gene TRBJ2-3; D perhaps matches TRBD1 (6 bases). Germline lookup yields CDR1 SGHRS and CDR2 YFSETQ. CDR3 length: 15 amino acids. The V end was cut by 5 bases, the J end by 0 bases, with 13 bases between. The chain's CDR3 is CASRGQAASTDTQYF. CDR3 coding DNA: TGCGCCAGCAGGGGACAAGCGGCTAGCACAGATACGCAGTATTTT. Full variable domain (remainder filled in from reference TRBV5-1 and TRBJ2-3): KAGVTQTPRYLIKTRGQQVTLSCSPISGHRSVSWYQQTPGQGLQFLFEYFSETQRNKGNFPGRFSGRQFSNSRSEMNVSTLELGDSALYLCASRGQAASTDTQYFGPGTRLTVL.

The chain is built from TRBV6-5 and TRBJ1-3; D is perhaps TRBD1 (5 bases). This CDR3 comprises 15 residues. Germline V CDR1 and CDR2: MNHEY, SVGAGI. V was pared by 7 bases and J by 0 bases, with 13 bases between. The CDR3 protein is CASTLRQSSGNTIYF. The CDR3 region has the DNA TGTGCCAGCACCTTGAGACAGAGCTCTGGAAACACCATATATTTT.